One sample yielded the 29 T cell receptor beta chains listed below, sequenced in a study of CD8 T cells in ankylosing spondylitis. TCRdb used MiXCR to reprocess the 5' RACE reads, holding one entry per CDR3 protein. The table has fewer than 250,000 distinct CDR3 sequences, over 9.5% seen once; the top ten hold 21%. Sample: blood, either unsorted or a sorted T cell fraction (not recorded which). These receptors were obtained from a male donor with ankylosing spondylitis or in good health (not recorded which).

This clonotype was seen many times. The rearrangement uses TRBV24-1 and TRBJ2-6, with a tentative D call TRBD1 (5 bases). Germline V gene sequence: CDR1 KGHDR, CDR2 SFDVKD. The CDR3 totals 16 residues. V lost 1 base, J lost 5 bases, and 11 bases lay in between. CDR3 residues: CATSDFTGIRANVLTF. The CDR3 bases are TGTGCCACCAGTGATTTTACAGGAATCCGGGCCAACGTCCTGACTTTC.

V gene TRBV7-2 combines with J gene TRBJ1-1; TRBD1 matches 7 bases. Germline V lookup: CDR1 SGHTA, CDR2 FQGNSA. V trimming: 5 bases; J trimming: 7 bases; junction bases outside the gene matches: 10. The CDR3 contains 14 residues. In DNA, the CDR3 is TGTGCCAGCAGCCGAGACAGGGACATTAATGAAGCTTTCTTT. Protein: CASSRDRDINEAFF. Looking up the rest from reference TRBV7-2 and TRBJ1-1 gives the full variable domain: GAGVSQSPSNKVTEKGKDVELRCDPISGHTALYWYRQSLGQGLEFLIYFQGNSAPDKSGLPSDRFSAERTGGSVSTLTIQRTQQEDSAVYLCASSRDRDINEAFFGQGTRLTVV.

A few counts support this clonotype. The CDR3 loop is CASSSPGQPYEQYF. The CDR3 DNA reads TGTGCCAGCAGTTCCCCGGGACAGCCCTACGAGCAGTACTTC. This chain connects TRBV28 to TRBJ2-7, with 7 bases matching TRBD1. The germline gives CDR1 MDHEN, CDR2 SYDVKM. The CDR3 covers 14 residues. V was clipped by 4 bases and J by 2 bases; unmatched bases: 5. Looking up the rest from reference TRBV28 and TRBJ2-7 gives the full variable domain: DVKVTQSSRYLVKRTGEKVFLECVQDMDHENMFWYRQDPGLGLRLIYFSYDVKMKEKGDIPEGYSVSREKKERFSLILESASTNQTSMYLCASSSPGQPYEQYFGPGTRLTVT.

Ten or more counts support this clonotype. The chain employs TRBV20-1 and TRBJ1-1; D is uncertain. The CDR3 has 12 residues. Per germline, CDR1 DFQATT and CDR2 SNEGSKA (reference sequence). For the CDR3, the DNA is TGCAGGGGCGGTCAGACCAACACTGAAGCTTTCTTT. Amino acids: CRGGQTNTEAFF.

This clonotype was counted at least ten times. The chain couples TRBV29-1 to TRBJ2-1; possibly TRBD2 for D (5 bases). The germline V and J ends were trimmed by 1 base and 6 bases, with 19 bases remaining between them. This CDR3 comprises 16 residues. The germline V gene encodes CDR1 SQVTM and CDR2 ANQGSEA. Here the CDR3 DNA reads TGCAGCGTTGAAGGAAGCGGCAGCCGCGAGCCCAATGAGCAGTTCTTC. Translated: CSVEGSGSREPNEQFF.

This clonotype was picked up many times. V usage is TRBV11-2 and J usage is TRBJ1-2; a possible D gene is TRBD1 (5 bases). Trimming removed 5 bases from V and 7 bases from J, with 17 bases in between. The CDR3 sequence is 14 residues long. The germline V gene encodes CDR1 SGHAT and CDR2 FQNNGV. The CDR3 loop reads CASSPSTAGGGYTF. CDR3 in DNA: TGTGCCAGCAGCCCCTCGACAGCAGGCGGTGGCTACACCTTC.

In this sample, this clonotype turned up many times. This rearrangement joins TRBV20-1 to TRBJ2-1, with 8 bases fitting TRBD2. J lost 7 bases, V lost 0 bases, and 14 bases had no gene match. Germline V gene lookup returns CDR1 DFQATT and CDR2 SNEGSKA (reference sequence). There are 17 residues in the CDR3. CDR3 loop: CSARDPGGSGGGNEQFF. CDR3 bases: TGCAGTGCTAGAGACCCCGGGGGAAGCGGGGGAGGAAATGAGCAGTTCTTC.

As for this clonotype: Just one base apart from a much larger clone, this may be a read error. The chain has TRBV7-3 and TRBJ2-3; TRBD1 matches at 9 bases. The CDR3 is 17 residues long. The germline V gene has CDR1 SGHTA and CDR2 FQGTGA. The CDR3 region has the DNA TGTGGCAGCAGCTTATTCGGGACAGGGTCTAGCACAGATACGCAGTATTTT. This gives the protein CGSSLFGTGSSTDTQYF.

The sample holds many counts of this clonotype. The chain has TRBV7-9 and TRBJ2-1; unclear D gene. This CDR3 has 14 amino acids. Deletions cut 2 bases from V and 6 bases from J, with 11 bases between. CDR1 SEHNR and CDR2 FQNEAQ come from the germline V gene (reference sequence). The CDR3 DNA reads as TGTGCCAGCAGCTTAATGACACTGGGCAATGAGCAGTTCTTC. Protein: CASSLMTLGNEQFF.

This clonotype was seen repeatedly, ten times or more. The rearrangement uses TRBV6-1 and TRBJ2-7; D remains ambiguous. The length of the CDR3 is 13 residues. V gave up 5 bases and J gave up 4 bases, with 12 bases separating them. Germline CDR1 and CDR2: MNHNS and SASEGT. The CDR3 DNA reads TGTGCCAGCAGTCCCCCAAGCAAGTACGAGCAGTACTTC. It is translated as CASSPPSKYEQYF.

This chain joins TRBV9 and TRBJ1-1, with D perhaps TRBD1 (5 bases). Germline V gene data show CDR1 as SGDLS and CDR2 as YYNGEE. The CDR3 is 13 amino acids. Between the trimmed V and J ends, which lost 4 bases and 10 bases, there was a span of 17 bases. The chain's CDR3 is CASSPEEGLRAFF. The CDR3 nucleotides read TGTGCCAGCAGCCCAGAGGAGGGGCTAAGAGCTTTCTTT. Supplemented by reference TRBV9 and TRBJ1-1, the full variable domain reads DSGVTQTPKHLITATGQRVTLRCSPRSGDLSVYWYQQSLDQGLQFLIQYYNGEERAKGNILERFSAQQFPDLHSELNLSSLELGDSALYFCASSPEEGLRAFFGQGTRLTVV.

This chain links TRBV14 with TRBJ2-2; perhaps D is TRBD1 or TRBD2 (5 bases each). The ends were cut back, 4 bases at V and 4 bases at J, with 13 bases in the middle. Germline V gene sequence: CDR1 SGHDN, CDR2 FVKESK. CDR3 length: 15 amino acids. CDR3: CASSRDGTVTGELFF. DNA for the CDR3: TGTGCCAGCAGCCGAGACGGGACGGTCACCGGGGAGCTGTTTTTT. Drawing the rest from reference TRBV14 and TRBJ2-2, the complete variable domain is EAGVTQFPSHSVIEKGQTVTLRCDPISGHDNLYWYRRVMGKEIKFLLHFVKESKQDESGMPNNRFLAERTGGTYSTLKVQPAELEDSGVYFCASSRDGTVTGELFFGEGSRLTVL.

This chain joins TRBV13 and TRBJ2-1; D possibly corresponds to TRBD2 (6 bases). CDR1 and CDR2 from the germline V gene are PRHDT and FYEKMQ (reference sequence). This CDR3 comprises 16 residues. The V end lost 1 base, the J end lost 3 bases, and 13 bases lay between the germline ends. CDR3 coding DNA: TGTGCCAGCAGCTTAGTGGGAGGTGGGTTCTACAATGAGCAGTTCTTC. Protein sequence: CASSLVGGGFYNEQFF.

This clonotype showed up just a few times. This chain links TRBV7-2 with TRBJ1-2; no firm D call. The CDR3 runs to 14 residues. The ends were cut back, 3 bases at V and 4 bases at J, with 12 bases in the middle. Germline CDR1 reads SGHTA; CDR2 reads FQGNSA. CDR3 bases: TGTGCCAGCAGCTTTTTCTCACGGGGCTATGGCTACACCTTC. Encoded protein: CASSFFSRGYGYTF.

J is TRBJ2-7 and V is TRBV10-3; 10 nucleotides agree with TRBD1. The germline CDR1 and CDR2 sequences are ENHRY and SYGVKD. There are 14 residues in the CDR3. This CDR3 is CTVSGTGVGDEQYF. CDR3 nucleotide sequence: TGTACCGTATCCGGGACAGGGGTAGGGGACGAGCAGTACTTC.

This clonotype was recorded at least ten times. The CDR3 DNA sequence: TGCGCCAGCAGCATGGAGGGACAGGCGGATACCGGGGAGCTGTTTTTT. It yields the protein CASSMEGQADTGELFF. This sequence joins TRBV5-1 and TRBJ2-2, with 8 bases fitting TRBD1. Germline V gene data show CDR1 as SGHRS and CDR2 as YFSETQ. Unmatched junction bases numbered 10, after V lost 4 bases and J lost 5 bases. This CDR3 is built from 16 residues.

This clonotype has at least ten counts. This chain links TRBV5-1 with TRBJ2-7; 9 nucleotides agree with TRBD2. Unmatched junction bases numbered 3, after V lost 0 bases and J lost 2 bases. Germline lookup yields CDR1 SGHRS and CDR2 YFSETQ. This CDR3 has 15 residues. The CDR3 DNA reads TGCGCCAGCAGCTTGGGTAGCGGGGGCCCCTACGAGCAGTACTTC. This translates into CASSLGSGGPYEQYF.

Ten or more counts support this clonotype. The J gene is TRBJ2-1, the V gene TRBV7-3, with 8 bases lining up with TRBD2. Germline-derived CDR1 and CDR2 are SGHTA and FQGTGA. V shed 3 bases, J shed 1 base, and the junction held 2 bases outside the gene matches. This CDR3 has 15 residues. The CDR3 is CASSFGGGSYNEQFF. DNA for the CDR3: TGTGCCAGCAGCTTCGGCGGGGGGTCCTACAATGAGCAGTTCTTC.

This clonotype was found a few times. The rearrangement links TRBV5-1 to TRBJ1-3; maybe TRBD1 (6 bases). The V gene lost 0 bases and the J gene lost 5 bases, with 9 bases spanning the gap. This CDR3 has 14 residues. Germline CDR1 reads SGHRS; CDR2 reads YFSETQ. The DNA for the CDR3 is TGCGCCAGCAGCTTGGAGGGGGGCAGAAACACCATATATTTT. Translated, it gives CASSLEGGRNTIYF.

This clonotype was found many times. The chain uses TRBV19 and TRBJ1-5, with D uncertain. In germline, CDR1 is LNHDA, CDR2 SQIVND (reference sequence). Trimming removed 7 bases from V and 3 bases from J, with 19 bases in between. This CDR3 is 16 amino acids long. The CDR3 DNA reads as TGTGCCAGTACCCCCGGAGGCCTGGGGAACAATCAGCCCCAGCATTTT. Residues: CASTPGGLGNNQPQHF.

This clonotype was recorded at least ten times. The gene calls are TRBV5-1 and TRBJ1-6; D is perhaps TRBD1 (6 bases). V lost 1 base and J 7 bases, leaving 15 bases between the germline ends. The CDR3 sequence is 16 residues long. Germline V gives CDR1 SGHRS, CDR2 YFSETQ. The CDR3, as DNA: TGCGCCAGCAGCTTGATGTCAGGGGAAGGCAATTCACCCCTCCACTTT. Its protein is CASSLMSGEGNSPLHF.

This clonotype has ten or more counts. The genes are TRBV29-1 and TRBJ2-2; D ambiguous. Germline V CDR1 and CDR2: SQVTM, ANQGSEA. This CDR3 spans 11 amino acids. Trimming stripped 2 bases from V and 6 bases from J, with 4 bases between. The CDR3 loop reads CSVESPGELFF. The CDR3 coding sequence is TGCAGCGTTGAAAGTCCCGGGGAGCTGTTTTTT.

This chain uses TRBV20-1 with TRBJ2-5; the D gene could be TRBD1 or TRBD2 (5 bases each). The CDR3 has 15 amino acids. Between the trimmed V and J ends, which lost 1 base and 6 bases, there was a span of 18 bases. Looked up from germline, CDR1 is DFQATT and CDR2 is SNEGSKA (reference sequence). The CDR3 DNA sequence: TGCAGTGCTAGAGTAACCGGGACGGAGGATAAGACCCAGTACTTC. Its protein is CSARVTGTEDKTQYF.

At least ten counts were recorded for this clonotype. The chain couples TRBV12-3 or TRBV12-4 to TRBJ1-5; D call uncertain. The CDR3 loop spans 13 amino acids. The V gene lost 3 bases and the J gene lost 8 bases, with 11 bases spanning the gap. CDR3 sequence (DNA): TGTGCCAGCAGTTTGGCGGGAGACAAGCCCCAGCATTTT. The encoded protein is CASSLAGDKPQHF.

This clonotype was picked up many times. This chain uses TRBV5-1 with TRBJ2-1, with D maybe TRBD2 (7 bases). Germline V gene lookup returns CDR1 SGHRS and CDR2 YFSETQ. The length of the CDR3 is 15 residues. V was cut by 2 bases and J by 5 bases, with 14 bases left in between. The CDR3 loop reads CASSFRGGSDNEQFF. The CDR3 DNA sequence: TGCGCCAGCAGCTTTAGGGGGGGAAGCGACAATGAGCAGTTCTTC.

This rearrangement joins TRBV2 to TRBJ2-1; 7 bases line up with TRBD1. The CDR3 covers 14 residues. Germline V CDR1 and CDR2: SNHLY, FYNNEI. With V trimmed by 5 bases and J by 7 bases, 8 bases remained unmatched. CDR3 amino acids: CASSWTGIMNEQFF. CDR3 coding DNA: TGTGCCAGCAGTTGGACAGGAATAATGAATGAGCAGTTCTTC.

This clonotype was counted a few times. The chain uses TRBV5-1 and TRBJ1-4; D call uncertain. V shed 3 bases and J shed 1 base, with 10 bases lying between them. Germline lookup yields CDR1 SGHRS and CDR2 YFSETQ. The CDR3 has 15 amino acids. CDR3 bases: TGCGCCAGCAGCTCGGCCGGCCGAACTAATGAAAAACTGTTTTTT. Translation: CASSSAGRTNEKLFF. Using reference TRBV5-1 and TRBJ1-4 for the parts outside the CDR3, the full variable domain is KAGVTQTPRYLIKTRGQQVTLSCSPISGHRSVSWYQQTPGQGLQFLFEYFSETQRNKGNFPGRFSGRQFSNSRSEMNVSTLELGDSALYLCASSSAGRTNEKLFFGSGTQLSVL.

There are a few counts of this clonotype. This chain links TRBV7-2 with TRBJ2-3, with D perhaps matching TRBD2 (7 bases). Trimming took 3 bases from V and 6 from J, leaving 16 bases between them. CDR1 and CDR2 (germline): SGHTA, FQGNSA. This CDR3 is 15 amino acids long. This chain's CDR3 is CASSFLGGAGDTQYF. The CDR3 DNA is TGTGCCAGCAGCTTCCTTGGGGGGGCGGGGGATACGCAGTATTTT.

This clonotype turned up a few times. J is TRBJ2-7 and V is TRBV20-1; TRBD1 aligns across 11 bases. CDR3 size: 14 residues. V lost 6 bases to trimming and J lost 4 bases; unmatched junction nucleotides: 8. Per germline, CDR1 DFQATT and CDR2 SNEGSKA (reference sequence). CDR3 protein: CSASTGTGGYEQYF. The CDR3 DNA reads TGCAGTGCGTCGACCGGGACAGGGGGATACGAGCAGTACTTC.